The 16 T cell receptor beta chains presented below share a single source sample, sequenced in a study of CD8+ T cells in alopecia areata. Documented treatment: oral pan-JAK inhibitor, 5-10 mg twice daily. cDNA serving as the sequencing template came from extracted, reverse transcribed RNA. The method was immunoSEQ multiplex PCR; TCRdb's version includes in-frame clones alone and lacks a portion of them. The table has some 42,000 clones, 80% to 95% seen once; the top ten hold 15% to 20%. The specimen comprised CD8+ T cells sorted from blood, sampled at week 24, from a patient treated with tofacitinib. The source of these receptors is a human donor with alopecia areata.

The chain has TRBV29-1 and TRBJ2-2; TRBD1 matches at 9 bases. Germline V lookup: CDR1 SQVTM, CDR2 ANQGSEA. The junction had 15 bases not matched to a gene; V was cut back by 0 bases and J by 7 bases. There are 18 residues in the CDR3. CDR3: CSVEDPDRGGNSIGELFF. In DNA, the CDR3 is TGCAGCGTTGAAGATCCGGACAGGGGAGGGAATAGTATCGGGGAGCTGTTTTTT.

This clone was detected only once. The genes are TRBV19 and TRBJ2-7; 7 nucleotides align to TRBD2. CDR1 is LNHDA and CDR2 is SQIVND in the germline V gene (reference sequence). V was clipped by 6 bases and J by 0 bases; unmatched bases: 2. The length of the CDR3 is 13 residues. The DNA of the CDR3 is TGTGCCAGTAGCACTAGCGCCTCCTACGAGCAGTACTTC. Its translation is CASSTSASYEQYF.

The chain joins TRBV27 to TRBJ2-7; D is perhaps TRBD1 (6 bases). Trimming left V 4 bases short and J 5 bases short, with 18 bases between. Germline V gives CDR1 MNHEY, CDR2 SMNVEV (reference sequence). The CDR3 contains 15 residues. The CDR3 nucleotides are TGTGCCAGCAGTTCGCTGGACCAGGGGTGGGACGAGCAGTACTTC. As protein: CASSSLDQGWDEQYF.

The V and J genes are TRBV13 and TRBJ2-7; D is unresolved. Germline CDR1 PRHDT, CDR2 FYEKMQ (reference sequence). CDR3 size: 12 residues. With 1 base removed from V and 7 bases from J, the gap between germline ends came to 8 bases. DNA of the CDR3: TGTGCCAGCAGCTTAGTCATGGGGGAGCAGTACTTC. It codes for CASSLVMGEQYF.

This chain joins TRBV29-1 and TRBJ2-5; 9 bases map to TRBD1. V lost 6 bases, J lost 3 bases, and 11 bases stayed unmatched. The CDR3 is made up of 15 amino acids. Per germline, CDR1 SQVTM and CDR2 ANQGSEA. The DNA for the CDR3 is TGCAGCGTCGGGGCGAAACAGGGGGCGGAAGAGACCCAGTACTTC. Translation: CSVGAKQGAEETQYF.

The gene calls are TRBV15 and TRBJ2-6, with D unresolved. CDR3 size: 16 residues. The V end lost 0 bases, the J end lost 4 bases, and 10 bases lay between the germline ends. The V gene's germline CDR1 is LNHNV and CDR2 YYDKDF (reference sequence). This CDR3 reads CATSRDSTSGANVLTF. The CDR3, as DNA: TGTGCCACCAGCAGAGATTCGACTTCGGGGGCCAACGTCCTGACTTTC.

This clone came up once. V and J are TRBV7-9 and TRBJ2-7; no clear D. CDR3 size: 13 residues. Germline V gene sequence: CDR1 SEHNR, CDR2 FQNEAQ (reference sequence). The V end lost 5 bases, the J end lost 0 bases, and 8 bases lay between the germline ends. This CDR3 is CASSPRLSYEQYF. The CDR3 DNA reads as TGTGCCAGCAGCCCCAGGCTCTCCTACGAGCAGTACTTC.

The genes are TRBV29-1 and TRBJ2-7, with TRBD1 matching 8 bases. CDR3 length: 14 residues. V trimming: 1 base; J trimming: 3 bases; junction bases outside the gene matches: 5. The germline V gene encodes CDR1 SQVTM and CDR2 ANQGSEA. The CDR3 region is CSVEGDRYGYEQYF. CDR3 sequence (DNA): TGCAGCGTTGAAGGGGACAGGTATGGCTACGAGCAGTACTTC.

CDR3 amino acids: CASSLAGAAWTNEQFF. CDR3 bases: TGTGCCAGCAGCTTGGCCGGAGCTGCATGGACCAATGAGCAGTTCTTC. The chain combines TRBV5-6 with TRBJ2-1, with D unclear. The ends were cut back, 0 bases at V and 6 bases at J, with 16 bases in the middle. Germline assignment: CDR1 SGHDT and CDR2 YYEEEE. This CDR3 is 16 amino acids long.

The chain is built from TRBV27 and TRBJ2-6; D possibly corresponds to TRBD2 (6 bases). The germline V gene has CDR1 MNHEY and CDR2 SMNVEV (reference sequence). There are 19 residues in the CDR3. V was clipped by 5 bases and J by 0 bases, with 20 bases between them. CDR3 region: CASSTPGTFSSSGANVLTF. CDR3 nucleotides: TGTGCCAGCAGTACGCCCGGGACTTTCTCCTCCTCTGGGGCCAACGTCCTGACTTTC.

A single count supports this clone. Other DNA sequences in the sample encode the same CDR3. The J gene is TRBJ2-7, the V gene TRBV18; D perhaps matches TRBD1 (7 bases). V lost 3 bases, J lost 4 bases, and 19 bases lay in between. The germline gives CDR1 KGHSH, CDR2 LQKENI. There are 16 residues in the CDR3. DNA for the CDR3: TGTGCCAGCTCACCCTGGGCCAGGGGGGCAAGTTACGAGCAGTACTTC. Protein sequence: CASSPWARGASYEQYF.

The chain is built from TRBV6-5 and TRBJ2-1, with 9 nucleotides matching TRBD1. Germline assignment: CDR1 MNHEY and CDR2 SVGAGI. The CDR3 covers 14 residues. With 8 bases clipped from V and 5 bases from J, the junction kept 7 bases outside the gene matches. CDR3 loop: CASLETGGDNEQFF. In nucleotides, the CDR3 is TGTGCCAGCCTGGAGACAGGGGGGGACAATGAGCAGTTCTTC.

The chain is built from TRBV10-3 and TRBJ1-2; D not resolved. CDR1 is ENHRY, CDR2 SYGVKD, per germline. V was clipped by 4 bases and J by 4 bases, with 7 bases between them. This CDR3 is 12 amino acids long. DNA of the CDR3: TGTGCCATCAGTGCGGCAAGCTATGGCTACACCTTC. Amino acid sequence: CAISAASYGYTF.

The rearrangement links TRBV5-1 to TRBJ2-5; D might be TRBD1 or TRBD2, each matching 5 bases. The DNA end is more similar to TRBJ2-7, so the J call may be wrong. Germline V gives CDR1 SGHRS, CDR2 YFSETQ. The CDR3 is 15 amino acids. In DNA, the CDR3 is TGCGCCAGCAGCTTGAGATCGGGGCTAGTGGACGAGCAGTACTTC. Protein sequence: CASSLRSGLVDEQYF.

The V call is TRBV12-1, the J call TRBJ2-5. TRBV12-1 is labeled a pseudogene. The CDR3 covers 11 residues. The CDR3 bases are TGTGCCAGCAGCTTTACCGAGACCCAGTACTTC. It specifies CASSFTETQYF.

The CDR3 spells CASSFPGAEVTQYF. The CDR3 region has the DNA TGTGCCAGCAGTTTCCCCGGTGCTGAAGTCACGCAGTATTTT. The chain has TRBV11-1 and TRBJ2-3; D unclear. Looked up from germline, CDR1 is SGHAT and CDR2 is FQDESV (reference sequence). V lost 6 bases and J 9 bases, leaving 19 bases between the germline ends. The CDR3 runs to 14 residues.